The source of this T cell receptor beta chain is a study of T cell responses to AZD1222 COVID-19 vaccine. Study outcomes and limitations: Unmutated variant regions are reportedly the target of nearly half of TCRs that are spike-specific. Seropositive at baseline were only six AZD1222 recipients. None of the repertoires were sampled until the peak T cell response had passed.

To note about this clone: The antigen remains undetermined.

The germline gives CDR1 LGHDT, CDR2 YNNKEL (reference sequence). The CDR3 loop spans 11 amino acids. Trimming took off 8 bases at V and 7 bases at J, with 12 bases between the two ends. Sequenced by immunoSEQ multiplex PCR; TCRdb stores in-frame clones only, minus some. The table shows approximately 180,000 clones, with 85% to 90% occurring only once. The clonotype comes from an adult in good health. The input for sequencing was peripheral blood, taken on day 0 of AZD1222 vaccination. V and J are TRBV3-1 (or the pseudogene TRBV3-2) and TRBJ2-7; the D call may be TRBD1 or TRBD2 (6 bases each). CDR3 sequence reads: CASSGADEQYF. The CDR3 DNA reads as TGTGCCAGCTCGGGGGCGGATGAGCAGTACTTC.